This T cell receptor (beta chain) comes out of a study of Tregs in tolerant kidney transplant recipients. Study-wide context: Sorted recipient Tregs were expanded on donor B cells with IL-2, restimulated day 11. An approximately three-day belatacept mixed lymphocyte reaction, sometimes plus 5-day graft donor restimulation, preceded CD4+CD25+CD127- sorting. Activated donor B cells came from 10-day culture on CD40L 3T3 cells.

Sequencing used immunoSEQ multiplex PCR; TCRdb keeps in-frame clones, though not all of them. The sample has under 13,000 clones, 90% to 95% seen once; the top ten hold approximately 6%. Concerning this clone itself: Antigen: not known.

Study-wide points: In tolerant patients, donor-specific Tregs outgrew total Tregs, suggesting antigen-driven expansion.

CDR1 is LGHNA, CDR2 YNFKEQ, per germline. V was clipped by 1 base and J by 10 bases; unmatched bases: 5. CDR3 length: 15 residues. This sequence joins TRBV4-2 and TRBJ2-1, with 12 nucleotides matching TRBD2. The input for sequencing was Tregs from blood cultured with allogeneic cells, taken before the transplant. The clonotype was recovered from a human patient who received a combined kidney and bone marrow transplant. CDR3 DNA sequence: TGTGCCAGCAGCCAAGGGACTAGCGGGATCCGGGAGCAGTTCTTC. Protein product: CASSQGTSGIREQFF.